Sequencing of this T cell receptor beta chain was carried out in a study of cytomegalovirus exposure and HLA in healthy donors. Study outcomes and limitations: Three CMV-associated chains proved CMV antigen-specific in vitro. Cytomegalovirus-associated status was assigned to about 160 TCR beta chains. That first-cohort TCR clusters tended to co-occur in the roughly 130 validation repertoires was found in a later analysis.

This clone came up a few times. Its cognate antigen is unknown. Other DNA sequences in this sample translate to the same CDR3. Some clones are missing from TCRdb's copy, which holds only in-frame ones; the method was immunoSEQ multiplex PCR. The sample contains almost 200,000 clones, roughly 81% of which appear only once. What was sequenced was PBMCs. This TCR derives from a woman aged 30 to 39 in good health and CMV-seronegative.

The CDR3 region is CASSLQGGQPQHF. The DNA for the CDR3 is TGTGCCAGCAGCCTACAGGGTGGTCAGCCCCAGCATTTT. The chain employs TRBV7-3 and TRBJ1-5; maybe TRBD1 (6 bases). There are 13 residues in the CDR3. Germline values: CDR1 SGHTA, CDR2 FQGTGA. V lost 5 bases and J lost 6, with 11 bases in between. Variable domain in full (rest from reference TRBV7-3 and TRBJ1-5): GAGVSQTPSNKVTEKGKYVELRCDPISGHTALYWYRQSLGQGPEFLIYFQGTGAADDSGLPNDRFFAVRPEGSVSTLKIQRTERGDSAVYLCASSLQGGQPQHFGDGTRLSIL.